A single sample gave rise to the 19 T cell receptor beta chains below, sequenced in a study of regulatory dendritic cells for organ transplantation. Allogeneic regulatory or mature dendritic cells were co-cultured for less than 6 days with CFSE-labeled sorted T cells at 1:10. Some clones are missing from TCRdb's copy, which holds only in-frame ones; the method was immunoSEQ multiplex PCR. The sample has about 21,000 clones, about 85% seen once; the top ten hold under 0.3%. Which antigens these TCRs recognize remains unknown. Input material: naive CD4+ T cells from blood cultured with dendritic cells. Subset in this sample: CD45RA+ naive T cells. Receptor source: a human donor in good health.

The chain combines TRBV19 with TRBJ2-7, with TRBD2 matching 8 bases. Trimming cost V 5 bases and J 1 base; bases outside gene matches: 7. This CDR3 contains 15 residues. Germline V gives CDR1 LNHDA, CDR2 SQIVND (reference sequence). This CDR3 is CASSRSGAGSYEQYF. The CDR3, as DNA: TGTGCCAGTAGTCGTAGCGGGGCTGGATCCTACGAGCAGTACTTC.

The J gene is TRBJ1-2, the V gene TRBV6-6; a weak D match, TRBD1 (5 bases). With 0 bases removed from V and 3 bases from J, the gap between germline ends came to 8 bases. The germline gives CDR1 MNHNY, CDR2 SVGAGI (reference sequence). The CDR3 contains 14 residues. CDR3 protein: CASSYSRTHYGYTF. In DNA form, the CDR3 reads TGTGCCAGCAGTTACTCGCGGACACACTATGGCTACACCTTC.

The chain joins TRBV7-8 to TRBJ2-3; tentatively, D is TRBD2 (7 bases). Germline loops: CDR1 SGHVS, CDR2 FQNEAQ. This CDR3 is built from 15 residues. V gave up 4 bases and J gave up 4 bases, with 15 bases separating them. The CDR3, as DNA: TGTGCCAGCAGCTACCTATGGGGGGGCGCAGATACGCAGTATTTT. Translation gives CASSYLWGGADTQYF.

This chain links TRBV5-8 with TRBJ2-1, with a possible D match to TRBD2 (6 bases). Per germline, CDR1 SGHTS and CDR2 YDEGEE. The CDR3 has 16 amino acids. V lost 2 bases and J lost 3, with 15 bases in between. The CDR3 is CASSFIGLAYYNEQFF. The CDR3 region has the DNA TGTGCCAGCAGCTTTATTGGGCTAGCGTACTACAATGAGCAGTTCTTC.

The chain employs TRBV30 and TRBJ1-2, with TRBD1 matching 10 bases. The V gene end was trimmed by 8 bases and the J gene end by 8 bases; junction bases not matched to a gene: 14. CDR1 and CDR2 (germline): GTSNPN, SVGIG (reference sequence). The CDR3 is 14 residues long. The CDR3 DNA follows: TGTGCCGGCCGTTACCGGGACAGGGGACGAGGCTACACCTTC. Protein: CAGRYRDRGRGYTF.

The chain links TRBV7-9 to TRBJ1-2; D is unresolved. Trimming removed 5 bases from V and 2 bases from J, with 9 bases in between. Germline CDR1 is SEHNR and CDR2 is FQNEAQ (reference sequence). The CDR3 loop spans 13 amino acids. The DNA for the CDR3 is TGTGCCAGCAGCCCAAACAGCAACTATGGCTACACCTTC. This sequence encodes CASSPNSNYGYTF.

The V call is TRBV10-3, the J call TRBJ1-1; D call uncertain. This CDR3 region has 14 residues. CDR1 ENHRY and CDR2 SYGVKD come from the germline V gene. The V end was cut by 6 bases, the J end by 2 bases, with 13 bases between. The CDR3 protein is CAIRPAISNTEAFF. The DNA for the CDR3 is TGTGCCATCAGGCCAGCCATCTCTAACACTGAAGCTTTCTTT.

This chain uses TRBV2 with TRBJ2-7; no clear D gene. V lost 6 bases, J lost 1 base, and 7 bases lay in between. The CDR3 has 12 amino acids. Germline V gene sequence: CDR1 SNHLY, CDR2 FYNNEI. In DNA form, the CDR3 reads TGTGCCAGCAGGGTAGTATCCTACGAGCAGTACTTC. Amino acid sequence: CASRVVSYEQYF.

The rearrangement joins TRBV28 to TRBJ1-4; 7 bases are a match to TRBD1. After removal of 3 bases from V and 5 bases from J, the junction contained 6 bases not matched to a gene. Germline V lookup: CDR1 MDHEN, CDR2 SYDVKM. The CDR3 sequence is 15 residues long. The CDR3 loop reads CASSFMGQFNEKLFF. The CDR3 nucleotides are TGTGCCAGCAGTTTCATGGGACAGTTCAATGAAAAACTGTTTTTT.

The V and J genes are TRBV19 and TRBJ2-3; D gene uncertain. V lost 6 bases, J lost 0 bases, and 7 bases lay in between. Germline V CDR1 and CDR2: LNHDA, SQIVND (reference sequence). This CDR3 contains 13 residues. The CDR3 bases are TGTGCCAGTAGCGACATAAGCACAGATACGCAGTATTTT. Translated: CASSDISTDTQYF.

The table lists this clone with a count of one. The rearrangement uses TRBV7-2 and TRBJ2-4; TRBD1 aligns across 8 bases. Trimming took 4 bases from V and 8 from J; bases not matched to a gene: 7. The CDR3 is made up of 14 amino acids. Germline values: CDR1 SGHTA, CDR2 FQGNSA. The CDR3 spells CASSSKTGEDIQYF. Written as DNA, the CDR3 is TGTGCCAGCAGCTCCAAGACAGGGGAAGACATTCAGTACTTC.

V gene TRBV30 combines with J gene TRBJ1-3; unclear D gene. V was pared by 0 bases and J by 0 bases, with 12 bases between. Germline V lookup: CDR1 GTSNPN, CDR2 SVGIG (reference sequence). The CDR3 has 16 amino acids. The CDR3 DNA follows: TGTGCCTGGAGTGTAGGTTTCCCTAACTCTGGAAACACCATATATTTT. Translation gives CAWSVGFPNSGNTIYF.

This clone turned up a few times. The rearrangement joins TRBV7-2 to TRBJ2-3, with 10 nucleotides matching TRBD2. Per the germline V gene, CDR1 is SGHTA and CDR2 is FQGNSA. The trim removed 1 base at V and 6 bases at J, leaving 4 bases unmatched. The CDR3 contains 15 residues. CDR3 in DNA: TGTGCCAGCAGCTTAGGGCTTAGCGGGGGGGATACGCAGTATTTT. Translating it yields CASSLGLSGGDTQYF. Drawing the rest from reference TRBV7-2 and TRBJ2-3, the complete variable domain is GAGVSQSPSNKVTEKGKDVELRCDPISGHTALYWYRQSLGQGLEFLIYFQGNSAPDKSGLPSDRFSAERTGGSVSTLTIQRTQQEDSAVYLCASSLGLSGGDTQYFGPGTRLTVL.

The chain carries TRBV30 and TRBJ2-3; D is uncertain. This CDR3 region has 15 residues. Germline CDR1 is GTSNPN and CDR2 is SVGIG (reference sequence). V lost 3 bases and J lost 0, with 13 bases in between. CDR3 in amino acids: CAWSPGEFSTDTQYF. The CDR3 bases are TGTGCCTGGAGCCCGGGTGAATTTAGCACAGATACGCAGTATTTT.

The V call is TRBV2, the J call TRBJ2-1, with 13 positions matching TRBD2. V lost 4 bases to trimming and J lost 4 bases; unmatched junction nucleotides: 1. The CDR3 length is 15 residues. The germline V gene has CDR1 SNHLY and CDR2 FYNNEI. CDR3 bases: TGTGCCAGCAGTGGGGGACTAGCGGGATACAATGAGCAGTTCTTC. Encoded protein: CASSGGLAGYNEQFF. Filled out from reference TRBV2 and TRBJ2-1, the complete variable domain reads EPEVTQTPSHQVTQMGQEVILRCVPISNHLYFYWYRQILGQKVEFLVSFYNNEISEKSEIFDDQFSVERPDGSNFTLKIRSTKLEDSAMYFCASSGGLAGYNEQFFGPGTRLTVL.

The V gene is TRBV4-3, the J gene TRBJ1-4; D is uncertain. Trimming shortened V by 0 bases and J by 6 bases, and 14 bases separated the two germline ends. The CDR3 has 16 residues. Looked up from germline, CDR1 is LGHNA and CDR2 is YSLEER. The CDR3 coding sequence is TGCGCCAGCAGCCAAGATCCAGCCCGGGGTTATGAAAAACTGTTTTTT. This codes for CASSQDPARGYEKLFF.

The J gene is TRBJ1-3, the V gene TRBV6-5, with a tentative D call TRBD1 (5 bases). Trimming shortened V by 8 bases and J by 1 base, and 12 bases separated the two germline ends. From germline, CDR1 is MNHEY and CDR2 SVGAGI. This CDR3 spans 14 amino acids. The CDR3 sequence: CASGGVGSGNTIYF. CDR3 in DNA: TGTGCCAGCGGGGGGGTAGGTTCTGGAAACACCATATATTTT.

The chain carries TRBV5-1 and TRBJ2-1; D gene ambiguous. V lost 0 bases to trimming and J lost 7 bases, with 11 bases between them. Per germline, CDR1 SGHRS and CDR2 YFSETQ. CDR3 length equals 14 residues. The CDR3: CASSLVPGWNEQFF. CDR3 sequence (DNA): TGCGCCAGCAGCTTGGTGCCAGGTTGGAATGAGCAGTTCTTC.

The chain is built from TRBV7-8 and TRBJ2-3; 9 bases are shared with TRBD1. The CDR3 length is 15 residues. The germline CDR1 and CDR2 sequences are SGHVS and FQNEAQ. V shed 5 bases and J 5 bases; nucleotides not matched to a gene: 8. The CDR3 reads CASSHRDREGDTQYF. The CDR3 bases are TGTGCCAGCAGCCACCGGGACAGGGAGGGAGATACGCAGTATTTT. Looking up the rest from reference TRBV7-8 and TRBJ2-3 gives the full variable domain: GAGVSQSPRYKVAKRGQDVALRCDPISGHVSLFWYQQALGQGPEFLTYFQNEAQLDKSGLPSDRFFAERPEGSVSTLKIQRTQQEDSAVYLCASSHRDREGDTQYFGPGTRLTVL.